The clone carrying this TCR beta chain was seen repeatedly, ten times or more. Trimming took off 1 base at V and 4 bases at J, with 15 bases between the two ends. This CDR3 region has 16 residues. The germline gives CDR1 SNHLY, CDR2 FYNNEI. The TCR beta library used iRepertoire HTBI primers with Arm-PCR amplification of CDR3. TCRdb recomputed calls from the multiplex PCR reads with MiXCR, one row per CDR3 protein. The sample lists roughly 500,000 distinct CDR3 sequences, around 13% occurring once. Indicated time point: newly diagnosed GD, antithyroid drugs for less than 3 months. PBMC-extracted RNA yielded the TCR library. The sample belongs to a study of regulatory T cells in long-lasting Graves disease. The same specimen was also included in a second study, on T cells in Graves' hyperthyroidism and ophthalmopathy.

The sequence came from a woman in her twenties or thirties with Graves disease. This specimen was peripheral blood mononuclear cells (PBMCs), taken at new diagnosis, from a patient treated with antithyroid drugs. The chain combines TRBV2 with TRBJ2-3, with D possibly being TRBD2 (5 bases). The CDR3 DNA reads as TGTGCCAGCAGTGAAGAGGAGGTACCTGGGGCAGATACGCAGTATTTT. Its protein is CASSEEEVPGADTQYF.